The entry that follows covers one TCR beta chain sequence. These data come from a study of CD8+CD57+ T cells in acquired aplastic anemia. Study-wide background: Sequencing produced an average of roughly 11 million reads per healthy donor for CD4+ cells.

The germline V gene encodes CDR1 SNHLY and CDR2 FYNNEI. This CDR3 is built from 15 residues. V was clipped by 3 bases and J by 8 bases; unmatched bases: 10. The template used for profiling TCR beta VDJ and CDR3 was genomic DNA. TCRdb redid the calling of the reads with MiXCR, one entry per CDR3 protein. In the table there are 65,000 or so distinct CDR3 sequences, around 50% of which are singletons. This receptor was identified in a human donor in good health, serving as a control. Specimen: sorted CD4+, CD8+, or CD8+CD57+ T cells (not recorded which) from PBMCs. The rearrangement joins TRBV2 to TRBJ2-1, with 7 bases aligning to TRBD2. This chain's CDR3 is CASSDPLAMLDEQFF. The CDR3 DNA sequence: TGTGCCAGCAGTGATCCACTAGCGATGCTGGATGAGCAGTTCTTC.